Listed below are T cell receptor beta chains from one sample, sequenced in a study of OX40 agonist ivuxolimab in advanced cancers. Sequencing was performed with immunoSEQ multiplex PCR; in TCRdb, only in-frame clones are kept and a portion is missing. The sample has over 60,000 clones; 75% to 90% are singletons. This material consisted of CD4+ or CD8+ T cells sorted from blood, taken in a trial of the OX40 agonist ivuxolimab. Every receptor here comes from an adult with an advanced solid tumor such as melanoma, head and neck, liver or kidney cancer. The CDR3 runs from the conserved cysteine through the conserved F or W. Each record gives: V gene, D gene, clone size, J gene, CDR3 protein, CDR3 DNA. A D gene is named only where the DNA matches it firmly. Not every row has a clone size; where given, it reads once, few, many or a size class.

TRBV9	NA	NA	TRBJ2-5	CASSPIGGPETQYF	TGTGCCAGCAGCCCTATCGGGGGGCCAGAGACCCAGTACTTC
TRBV4-3	TRBD2	NA	TRBJ2-1	CASSQDYFQRGRYNEQFF	TGCGCCAGCAGCCAAGATTATTTCCAGCGGGGTCGATACAATGAGCAGTTCTTC
TRBV10-1	TRBD1	NA	TRBJ2-7	CASSDPGQGNEQYF	TGCGCCAGCAGTGACCCGGGACAGGGGAACGAGCAGTACTTC
TRBV30	TRBD2	NA	TRBJ2-5	CAWKTTGGETQYF	TGTGCCTGGAAAACAACGGGGGGGGAGACCCAGTACTTC
TRBV27	TRBD1	NA	TRBJ2-2	CASSLERGQGGTGELFF	TGTGCCAGCAGTTTAGAGCGTGGACAGGGGGGAACCGGGGAGCTGTTTTTT
TRBV27	NA	NA	TRBJ1-5	CASSFSGDLSWGYRNQPQHF	TGTGCCAGCAGTTTCTCTGGGGACCTTAGCTGGGGGTATCGCAATCAGCCCCAGCATTTT
TRBV19	NA	NA	TRBJ2-7	CASSPVGQSSYEQYF	TGTGCCAGTAGTCCGGTAGGGCAGAGCTCCTACGAGCAGTACTTC
TRBV7-2	TRBD2	NA	TRBJ2-2	CASSPRGALTGELFF	TGTGCCAGCAGCCCGCGGGGGGCGCTCACCGGGGAGCTGTTTTTT
TRBV14	NA	few	TRBJ1-1	CASSPGERAAFF	TGTGCCAGCAGCCCGGGTGAGAGGGCAGCTTTCTTT
TRBV2	NA	NA	TRBJ2-6	CASSEDGGPGANVLTF	TGTGCCAGCAGTGAAGATGGGGGGCCCGGGGCCAACGTCCTGACTTTC
TRBV10-1	NA	NA	TRBJ2-3	CACRVFGTDTQYF	TGCGCCTGCAGGGTATTTGGGACAGATACGCAGTATTTT
TRBV27	NA	NA	TRBJ1-6	CASSPSGLIGSPLHF	TGTGCCAGCAGTCCCTCAGGGCTCATCGGTTCACCCCTCCACTTT
TRBV28	NA	once	TRBJ1-1	CASSFPTGENTEAFF	TGTGCCAGCAGTTTCCCTACAGGCGAGAACACTGAAGCTTTCTTT
TRBV9	NA	NA	TRBJ2-5	CASSPRQGSQETQYF	TGTGCCAGCAGCCCTCGCCAGGGGTCCCAAGAGACCCAGTACTTC
TRBV7-2	TRBD1	NA	TRBJ1-5	CASSPYGQGQPQHF	TGTGCCAGCAGCCCGTATGGACAGGGCCAGCCCCAGCATTTT
TRBV6-6	TRBD1	NA	TRBJ1-1	CASTSVRGLGTEAFF	TGTGCCAGCACCTCCGTCAGGGGGCTGGGCACTGAAGCTTTCTTT
TRBV6-6	NA	NA	TRBJ1-4	CASRPGTPNEKLFF	TGTGCCAGCAGACCCGGGACACCAAATGAAAAACTGTTTTTT
TRBV30	NA	NA	TRBJ1-1	CAWIPMGNTEAFF	TGTGCCTGGATCCCGATGGGGAACACTGAAGCTTTCTTT
TRBV14	NA	NA	TRBJ2-1	CASSPSLHEQFF	TGTGCCAGCAGCCCCAGCCTACATGAGCAGTTCTTC
TRBV5-1	NA	NA	TRBJ1-2	CASTPGEVGGYGYTF	TGCGCCAGCACTCCCGGTGAAGTGGGGGGCTATGGCTACACCTTC
TRBV27	NA	NA	TRBJ1-6	CASRRPGESPLHF	TGTGCCAGCAGGCGGCCGGGAGAGTCACCCCTCCACTTT
TRBV19	NA	NA	TRBJ1-5	CASSTTPRNSNQPQHF	TGTGCCAGTAGTACCACACCTCGAAATAGCAATCAGCCCCAGCATTTT
TRBV10-3	NA	NA	TRBJ2-5	CAIRRELGGETQYF	TGTGCCATCAGGAGGGAACTAGGGGGGGAGACCCAGTACTTC
TRBV30	NA	once	TRBJ2-1	CALGPNRYQFF	TGTGCCCTCGGGCCCAATCGCTATCAGTTCTTC
TRBV7-2	NA	NA	TRBJ1-3	CASRTGGTKGNTIYF	TGTGCCAGCAGGACGGGGGGGACCAAAGGGAACACCATATATTTT
TRBV19	NA	NA	TRBJ2-6	CASSIWTLFSSGANVLTF	TGTGCCAGTAGTATATGGACACTCTTCAGCTCTGGGGCCAACGTCCTGACTTTC
TRBV11-2	TRBD2	NA	TRBJ2-1	CASSPIAGDPTNEQFF	TGTGCCAGCAGCCCTATAGCGGGAGATCCGACCAATGAGCAGTTCTTC
TRBV2	TRBD1	NA	TRBJ1-5	CASSSQGPNSNQPQHF	TGTGCCAGCAGTTCACAGGGGCCCAATAGCAATCAGCCCCAGCATTTT
TRBV7-9	TRBD2	NA	TRBJ2-1	CASSYGTSGSNEQFF	TGTGCCAGCAGCTACGGGACTAGCGGGAGTAATGAGCAGTTCTTC
TRBV30	TRBD2	NA	TRBJ2-1	CAWRTSGRSYNEQFF	TGTGCCTGGAGGACTAGCGGGAGATCCTACAATGAGCAGTTCTTC
TRBV14	NA	NA	TRBJ2-7	CASSQGSKQYF	TGTGCCAGCAGCCAGGGGTCTAAGCAGTACTTC
TRBV10-3	TRBD2	NA	TRBJ2-5	CAAGGVQETQYF	TGTGCCGCGGGGGGGGTCCAAGAGACCCAGTACTTC
TRBV11-2	NA	NA	TRBJ1-2	CASSLELGAHGYTF	TGTGCCAGCAGCTTAGAGTTGGGGGCACATGGCTACACCTTC
TRBV10-2	NA	NA	TRBJ1-2	CASSDTLQAANYGYTF	TGCGCCAGCAGCGACACATTACAAGCAGCTAACTATGGCTACACCTTC
TRBV7-7	NA	NA	TRBJ2-2	CASSSRIGTGELFF	TGTGCCAGCAGCTCCCGTATCGGCACCGGGGAGCTGTTTTTT
TRBV25-1	NA	NA	TRBJ2-7	CASSASGTWSSYEQYF	TGTGCCAGCAGTGCCTCCGGGACTTGGAGCTCCTACGAGCAGTACTTC